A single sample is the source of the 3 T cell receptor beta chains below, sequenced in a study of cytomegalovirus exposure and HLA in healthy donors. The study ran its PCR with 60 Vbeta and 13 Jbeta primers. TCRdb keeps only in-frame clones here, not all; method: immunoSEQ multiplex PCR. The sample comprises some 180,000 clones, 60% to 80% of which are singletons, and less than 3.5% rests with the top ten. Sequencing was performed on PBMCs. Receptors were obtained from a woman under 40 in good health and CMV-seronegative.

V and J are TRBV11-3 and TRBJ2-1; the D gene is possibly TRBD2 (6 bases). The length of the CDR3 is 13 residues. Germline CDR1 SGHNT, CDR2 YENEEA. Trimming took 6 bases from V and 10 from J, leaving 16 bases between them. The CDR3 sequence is CASSPLPGAEQFF. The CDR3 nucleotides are TGTGCCAGCAGTCCACTACCGGGAGCCGAGCAGTTCTTC. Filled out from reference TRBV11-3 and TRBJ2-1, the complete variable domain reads EAGVVQSPRYKIIEKKQPVAFWCNPISGHNTLYWYLQNLGQGPELLIRYENEEAVDDSQLPKDRFSAERLKGVDSTLKIQPAELGDSAVYLCASSPLPGAEQFFGPGTRLTVL.

This chain's CDR3 is CASSSGRQGSGETQYF. CDR3 nucleotide sequence: TGTGCCAGCAGCTCAGGGAGACAGGGGAGTGGAGAGACCCAGTACTTC. The rearrangement joins TRBV11-3 to TRBJ2-5; 8 nucleotides line up with TRBD1. This CDR3 region has 16 residues. Germline V gene data show CDR1 as SGHNT and CDR2 as YENEEA. V shed 4 bases, J shed 4 bases, and the junction held 11 bases outside the gene matches.

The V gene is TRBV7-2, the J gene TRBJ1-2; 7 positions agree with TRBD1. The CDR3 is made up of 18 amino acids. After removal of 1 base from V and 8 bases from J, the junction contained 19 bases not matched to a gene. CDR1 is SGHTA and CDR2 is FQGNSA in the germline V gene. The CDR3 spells CASSLGKVTYDREGGYTF. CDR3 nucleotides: TGTGCCAGCAGCTTAGGCAAAGTTACTTACGACAGGGAAGGAGGCTACACCTTC. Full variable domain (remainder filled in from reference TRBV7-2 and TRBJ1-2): GAGVSQSPSNKVTEKGKDVELRCDPISGHTALYWYRQSLGQGLEFLIYFQGNSAPDKSGLPSDRFSAERTGGSVSTLTIQRTQQEDSAVYLCASSLGKVTYDREGGYTFGSGTRLTVV.